This T cell receptor beta chain was found in a study of T cells in localized non-small cell lung cancer. Sequencing used immunoSEQ multiplex PCR; TCRdb keeps in-frame clones, though not all of them. Of approximately 70,000 clones listed, 81% are singletons. A word on this clone: What it recognizes is unknown.

V was clipped by 4 bases and J by 5 bases; unmatched bases: 8. CDR3 length equals 15 residues. Germline CDR1 reads KGHSH; CDR2 reads LQKENI. Study-level points and caveats: Because researchers sequenced only one region of the tumor, heterogeneity is still possible. Tumor trailed uninvolved adjacent lung in T cell clonality, which peaked there. Prolonged overall survival went with higher T cell density in the blood.

The chain employs TRBV18 and TRBJ2-5; 9 bases match TRBD2. The source of this sequence is a man between 35 and 75 years old with stage II lung adenocarcinoma. The material sequenced was PBMCs, taken before any cancer treatment. The CDR3 loop reads CASSLLAGARETQYF. Written as DNA, the CDR3 is TGTGCCAGCTCACTTTTAGCGGGAGCGCGGGAGACCCAGTACTTC.